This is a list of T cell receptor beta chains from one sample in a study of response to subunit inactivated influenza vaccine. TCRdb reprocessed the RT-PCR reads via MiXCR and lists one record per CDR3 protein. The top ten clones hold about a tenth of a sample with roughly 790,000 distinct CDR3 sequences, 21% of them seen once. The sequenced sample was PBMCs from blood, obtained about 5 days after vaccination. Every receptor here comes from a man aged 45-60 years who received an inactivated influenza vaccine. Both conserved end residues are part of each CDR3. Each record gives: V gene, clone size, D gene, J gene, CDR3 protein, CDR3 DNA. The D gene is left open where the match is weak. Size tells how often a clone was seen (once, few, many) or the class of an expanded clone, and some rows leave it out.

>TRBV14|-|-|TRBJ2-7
CASSYGGGGSYEQYF
TGTGCCAGCAGCTATGGGGGCGGAGGGTCTTACGAGCAGTACTTC
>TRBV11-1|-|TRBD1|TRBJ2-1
CASSLALGRGPKLYNEQFF
TGTGCCAGCAGCTTAGCGCTGGGCAGGGGGCCTAAACTATACAATGAGCAGTTCTTC
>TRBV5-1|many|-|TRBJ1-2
CASSPRPNYGYTF
TGCGCCAGCAGCCCCCGTCCAAACTATGGCTACACCTTC
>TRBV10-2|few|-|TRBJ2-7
CASGGGGDSYEQYF
TGCGCCAGCGGAGGGGGGGGGGACTCCTACGAGCAGTACTTC
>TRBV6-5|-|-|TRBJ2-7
CASSYEGLALAEQYF
TGTGCCAGCAGTTACGAGGGGCTAGCGCTGGCCGAGCAGTACTTC
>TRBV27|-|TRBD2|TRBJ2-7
CASNPSGSVYEQYF
TGTGCCAGCAATCCTAGCGGGAGCGTCTACGAGCAGTACTTC
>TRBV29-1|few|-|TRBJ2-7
CSVRDNRYEQYF
TGCAGCGTCCGGGACAATAGATACGAGCAGTACTTC
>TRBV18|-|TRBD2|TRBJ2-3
CASSPVFGLAGTDTQYF
TGTGCCAGCTCACCCGTTTTTGGCCTAGCGGGGACAGATACGCAGTATTTT
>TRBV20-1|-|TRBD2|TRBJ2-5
CSARRLAGAIQESQYF
TGCAGTGCTAGACGGCTAGCGGGAGCAATACAAGAGTCCCAGTACTTC
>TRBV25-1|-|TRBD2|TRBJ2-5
CASSEYLGGGPETQYF
TGTGCCAGCAGTGAATATCTAGGCGGGGGGCCTGAGACCCAGTACTTC
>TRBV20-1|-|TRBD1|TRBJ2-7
CSASDLRGSDEQYF
TGCAGTGCTAGCGACCTCAGGGGGAGTGACGAGCAGTACTTC
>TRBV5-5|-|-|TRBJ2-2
CASSFLPHRELFF
TGTGCCAGCAGTTTCCTACCGCACCGGGAGCTGTTTTTT
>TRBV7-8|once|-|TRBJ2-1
CASSLGAFESEQFF
TGTGCCAGCAGCTTGGGTGCCTTCGAGTCTGAGCAGTTCTTC
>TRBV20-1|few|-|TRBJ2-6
CSASGRGSGANVLTF
TGCAGTGCGTCCGGCAGGGGATCTGGGGCCAACGTCCTGACTTTC
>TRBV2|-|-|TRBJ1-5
CASRGDGTYQPQHF
TGTGCCAGCAGAGGGGACGGGACCTATCAGCCCCAGCATTTT
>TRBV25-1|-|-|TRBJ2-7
CASSETGVGEQYF
TGTGCCAGCAGTGAAACGGGGGTGGGGGAGCAGTACTTC
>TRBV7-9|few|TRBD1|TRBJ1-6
CASSHQDRARNSPLHF
TGTGCCAGCAGCCACCAGGACAGGGCGAGGAATTCACCCCTCCACTTT
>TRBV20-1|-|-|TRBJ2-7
CSAREDGYGYGREQYF
TGCAGTGCTAGGGAGGATGGGTATGGGTATGGGCGGGAGCAGTACTTC
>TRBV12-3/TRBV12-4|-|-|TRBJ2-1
CASSTDRVAGLYNEQFF
TGTGCCAGCAGTACCGACAGGGTAGCGGGGCTCTACAATGAGCAGTTCTTC
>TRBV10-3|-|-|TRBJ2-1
CAITPGTLGPQFF
TGTGCCATCACTCCCGGGACACTGGGACCGCAGTTCTTC
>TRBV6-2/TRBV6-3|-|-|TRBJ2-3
CASSDRTVGTVTQYF
TGTGCCAGCAGTGACCGGACAGTGGGCACAGTTACGCAGTATTTT
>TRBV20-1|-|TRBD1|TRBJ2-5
CSARQGKETQYF
TGCAGTGCTCGACAGGGAAAAGAGACCCAGTACTTC
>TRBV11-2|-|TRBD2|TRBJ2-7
CASSVLLAGGTYEQYF
TGTGCCAGCAGCGTCCTACTAGCGGGAGGAACCTACGAGCAGTACTTC
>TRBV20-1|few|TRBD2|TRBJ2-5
CSATSGLAGGPSETQYF
TGCAGTGCCACGTCGGGACTAGCGGGGGGGCCTTCTGAGACCCAGTACTTC
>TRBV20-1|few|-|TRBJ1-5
CSARTGTPNQPQHF
TGCAGTGCTAGAACCGGGACACCTAACCAGCCCCAGCATTTT
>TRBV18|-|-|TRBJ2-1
CASSTSSGGRNEQFF
TGTGCCAGCTCAACGTCTTCCGGGGGACGGAATGAGCAGTTCTTC
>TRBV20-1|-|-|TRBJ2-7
CSASRDTDYEQYF
TGCAGTGCTTCCCGGGACACCGACTACGAGCAGTACTTC
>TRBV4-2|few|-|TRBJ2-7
CASSQGDSQYEQYF
TGTGCCAGCAGCCAAGGGGACTCCCAATACGAGCAGTACTTC
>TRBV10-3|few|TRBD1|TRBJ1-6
CAIRDRSSYNSPLHF
TGTGCCATCAGGGACAGGAGCTCCTATAATTCACCCCTCCACTTT
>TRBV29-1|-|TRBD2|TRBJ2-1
CSGWGGTSGSSYNEQFF
TGCAGCGGGTGGGGAGGGACTAGCGGGAGTTCCTACAATGAGCAGTTCTTC
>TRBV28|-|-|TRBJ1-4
CASSPGANEKLFF
TGTGCCAGCAGTCCCGGTGCTAATGAAAAACTGTTTTTT
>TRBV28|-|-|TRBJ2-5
CASSPGPSRFAQYF
TGTGCCAGCAGTCCCGGGCCCTCCAGATTTGCCCAGTACTTC
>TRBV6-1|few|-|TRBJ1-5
CASRPGHRSNQPQHF
TGTGCCAGCAGGCCGGGACACCGAAGCAATCAGCCCCAGCATTTT
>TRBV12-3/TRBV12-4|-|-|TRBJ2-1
CASSLWGNNEQFF
TGTGCCAGCAGTTTATGGGGAAACAATGAGCAGTTCTTC
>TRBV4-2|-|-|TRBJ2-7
CASSQLGRAPYEQYF
TGTGCCAGCAGCCAGCTGGGCAGGGCTCCTTACGAGCAGTACTTC
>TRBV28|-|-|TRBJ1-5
CASRVEGAQHF
TGTGCCAGCAGGGTGGAGGGTGCCCAGCATTTT
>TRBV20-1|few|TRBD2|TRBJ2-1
CSAQGLAKIHNEQFF
TGCAGTGCCCAAGGACTAGCGAAAATCCACAATGAGCAGTTCTTC
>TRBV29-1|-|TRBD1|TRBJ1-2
CSVAPVKGQGNGYTF
TGCAGCGTTGCGCCGGTTAAGGGACAGGGGAATGGCTACACCTTC